One T cell receptor beta chain is described in this entry. With 6 bases removed from V and 2 bases from J, the gap between germline ends came to 8 bases. The CDR3 is made up of 12 amino acids. Germline CDR1 SNHLY, CDR2 FYNNEI. Source study methods: Reference gene primer amplification gave estimated nucleated cell counts. The table came from immunoSEQ multiplex PCR; TCRdb's copy has only in-frame clones and leaves some out. V, J and clone size derive from that table, while D and trimming were established from the DNA sequence. Among 85,000 to 120,000 clones listed, roughly 92% were seen once. This sample was taken from a study of blood T cell repertoires in COVID-19. Study information: Collection of acute and convalescent COVID-19 samples took place in the United States, Italy and Spain.

This receptor was obtained from a woman in her forties or fifties with COVID-19, enrolled during active disease. The sample comprised peripheral blood. The chain carries TRBV2 and TRBJ2-7, with a weak D call TRBD1 (6 bases). The chain's CDR3 is CASRGDTYEQYF. CDR3 nucleotide sequence: TGTGCCAGCAGGGGGGACACCTACGAGCAGTACTTC.